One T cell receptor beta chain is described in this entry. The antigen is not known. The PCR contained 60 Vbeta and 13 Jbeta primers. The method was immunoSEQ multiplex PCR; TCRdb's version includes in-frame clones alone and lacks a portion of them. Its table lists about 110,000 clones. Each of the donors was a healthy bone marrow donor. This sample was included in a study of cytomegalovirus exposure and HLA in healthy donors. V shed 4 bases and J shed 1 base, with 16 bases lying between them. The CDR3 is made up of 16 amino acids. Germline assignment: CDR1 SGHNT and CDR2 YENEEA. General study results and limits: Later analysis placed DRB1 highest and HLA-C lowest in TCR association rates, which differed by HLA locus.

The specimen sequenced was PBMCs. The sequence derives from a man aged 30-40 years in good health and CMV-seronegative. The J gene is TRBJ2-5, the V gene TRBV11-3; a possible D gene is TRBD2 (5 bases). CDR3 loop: CASSSGRGRIQETQYF. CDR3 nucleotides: TGTGCCAGCAGCTCGGGCCGGGGAAGGATCCAAGAGACCCAGTACTTC.